This TCR beta chain was identified during a study of long-term antiretroviral therapy in people with HIV. Study results and caveats: Every time point showed a repertoire led by clones expanded before ART.

Regarding this clone: Its antigen is unidentified.

Sequencing relied on immunoSEQ assay v3.0, run at survey level. TCRdb keeps only in-frame clones here, not all; method: immunoSEQ multiplex PCR. This sample carries 24,000 or so clones, 85% to 95% of them seen once, and the ten largest clones take approximately 2.2%. Germline V lookup: CDR1 SGHNT, CDR2 YENEEA. Trimming left V 0 bases short and J 0 bases short, with 15 bases between. This CDR3 is 17 amino acids long. Sample: unsorted PBMCs, taken roughly 5.1 years after starting antiretroviral therapy. This chain uses TRBV11-3 with TRBJ2-7; the D gene is possibly TRBD2 (6 bases). The TCR comes from a woman aged 45-65 years with HIV. The CDR3 nucleotides are TGTGCCAGCAGCTTAGAAAGAGGGCTAGCGAACTCCTACGAGCAGTACTTC. Translated: CASSLERGLANSYEQYF. Full variable domain (outside the CDR3, taken from reference TRBV11-3 and TRBJ2-7): EAGVVQSPRYKIIEKKQPVAFWCNPISGHNTLYWYLQNLGQGPELLIRYENEEAVDDSQLPKDRFSAERLKGVDSTLKIQPAELGDSAVYLCASSLERGLANSYEQYFGPGTRLTVT.